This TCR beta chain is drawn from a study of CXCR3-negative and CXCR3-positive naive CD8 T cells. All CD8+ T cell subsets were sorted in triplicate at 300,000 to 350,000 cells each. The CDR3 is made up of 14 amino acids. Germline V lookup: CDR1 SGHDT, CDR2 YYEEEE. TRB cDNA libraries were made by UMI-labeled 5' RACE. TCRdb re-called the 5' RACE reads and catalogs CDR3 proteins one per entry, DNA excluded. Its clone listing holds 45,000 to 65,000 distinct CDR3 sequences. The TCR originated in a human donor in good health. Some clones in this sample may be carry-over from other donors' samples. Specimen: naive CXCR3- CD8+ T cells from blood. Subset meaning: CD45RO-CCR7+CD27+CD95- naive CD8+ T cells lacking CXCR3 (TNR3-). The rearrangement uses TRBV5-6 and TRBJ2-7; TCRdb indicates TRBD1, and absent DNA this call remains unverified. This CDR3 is CASSRPGRQYEQYF.